This entry is about one TCR beta chain. Its matching antigen is unknown. Produced via immunoSEQ multiplex PCR; TCRdb's table is partial and in-frame only. The sample lists approximately 350,000 clones, around 96% occurring once. The sample originates from a study of shared clonotypes between healthy human individuals. Overall study: There were three CD4 naive, three CD4 memory, two CD8 naive and one CD8 memory plates per donor. Whole-study findings and limits: Only a few donors were included, so the genetic and exposure-history diversity represented was limited.

In germline, CDR1 is SGHRS, CDR2 YFSETQ. Trimming left V 3 bases short and J 1 base short, with 5 bases between. The CDR3 loop spans 13 amino acids. The sequence derives from a man in his thirties or forties in good health. Sequenced: memory CD8+ T cells sorted from blood. Subset here: CD45RO+ cells pooled with CCR7-negative TemRA cells. This chain uses TRBV5-1 with TRBJ2-1; D gene uncertain. CDR3 region: CASSSRSYNEQFF. Here the CDR3 DNA reads TGCGCCAGCAGCTCCCGTTCCTACAATGAGCAGTTCTTC.